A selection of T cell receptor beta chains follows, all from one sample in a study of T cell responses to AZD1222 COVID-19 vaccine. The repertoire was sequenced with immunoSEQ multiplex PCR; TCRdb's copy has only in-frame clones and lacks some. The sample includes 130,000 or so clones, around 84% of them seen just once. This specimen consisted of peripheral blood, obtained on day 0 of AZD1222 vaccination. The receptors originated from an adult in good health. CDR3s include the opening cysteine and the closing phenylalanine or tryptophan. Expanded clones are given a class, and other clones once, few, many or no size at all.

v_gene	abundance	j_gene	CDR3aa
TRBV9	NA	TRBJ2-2	CASSPQWQGGTGELFF
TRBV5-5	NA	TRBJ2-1	CASSYTGGEQFF
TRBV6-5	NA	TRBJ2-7	CASSYSPGARTYEQYF
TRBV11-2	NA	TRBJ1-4	CASSLLGQGVEKLFF
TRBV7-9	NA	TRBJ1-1	CASLGSSNTEAFF
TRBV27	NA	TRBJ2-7	CASSLSSSGDYEQYF
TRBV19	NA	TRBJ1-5	CASQEGFQPQHF
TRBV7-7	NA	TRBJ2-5	CASSLAGGSGETQYF
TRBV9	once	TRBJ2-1	CASSVGRGVYNEQFF
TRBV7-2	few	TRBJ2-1	CASSSRGGYNEQFF
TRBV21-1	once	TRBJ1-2	CASSKVLRQADTNYGYTF
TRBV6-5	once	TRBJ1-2	CASRRAANYGYTF
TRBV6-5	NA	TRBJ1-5	CASRDRGGQPQHF
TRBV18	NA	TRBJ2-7	CASSPQDQRGEQYF
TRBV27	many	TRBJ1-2	CASSLEGQGHYGYTF
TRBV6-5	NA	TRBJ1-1	CASRSGTEAFF
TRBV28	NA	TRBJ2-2	CASSPKTSGWTGELFF
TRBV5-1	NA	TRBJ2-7	CASSPGGTVLSYEQYF
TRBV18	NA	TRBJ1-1	CASSFNLANTEAFF
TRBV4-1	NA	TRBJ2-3	CASSQVGADTQYF
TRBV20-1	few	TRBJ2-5	CSARIQETQYF
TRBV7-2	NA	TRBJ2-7	CASSLGQPDSYEQYF
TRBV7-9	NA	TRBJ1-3	CAIAQGRTGNTIYF
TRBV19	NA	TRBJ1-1	CATTGATEAFF
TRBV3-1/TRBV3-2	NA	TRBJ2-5	CASKEEGGPGQETQYF
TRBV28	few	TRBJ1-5	CASTWGGPTRPEHF